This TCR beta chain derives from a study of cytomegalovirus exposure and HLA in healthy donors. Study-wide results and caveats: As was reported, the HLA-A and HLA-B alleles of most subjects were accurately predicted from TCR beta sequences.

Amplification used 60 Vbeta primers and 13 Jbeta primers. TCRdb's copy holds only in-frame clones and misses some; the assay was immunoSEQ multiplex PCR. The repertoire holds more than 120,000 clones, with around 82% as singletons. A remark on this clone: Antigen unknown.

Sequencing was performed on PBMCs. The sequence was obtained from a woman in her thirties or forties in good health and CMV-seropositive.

In nucleotides, the CDR3 is TGTGCCAGCAGCTTACGGGGGGGGAGTGGCGGGGAGCTGTTTTTT. Amino acids: CASSLRGGSGGELFF. The V and J genes are TRBV7-2 and TRBJ2-2; 8 bases align to TRBD2. Germline assignment: CDR1 SGHTA and CDR2 FQGNSA. The J segment lost 7 bases and the V segment lost 2 bases, leaving 6 bases of the junction unmatched. The CDR3 totals 15 residues.